These T cell receptor beta chains were read from a single sample in a study of shared clonotypes between healthy human individuals. The method was immunoSEQ multiplex PCR; TCRdb's version includes in-frame clones alone and lacks a portion of them. Of roughly 1,100,000 clones listed, about 75% are singletons. Sequenced input: memory CD4+ T cells sorted from blood. These receptor sequences come from a man aged 18 to 30 in good health. Each CDR3 is given with its conserved first and last residue. D genes are given only for firm matches. Not all rows give a size; the values are once, few, many and, for expanded clones, a class.

v_call	j_call	d_call	clone_size	cdr3_aa	cdr3_nt
TRBV7-9	TRBJ2-5	-	-	CASSQRLNTRETQYF	TGTGCCAGCAGCCAACGACTCAATACTAGGGAGACCCAGTACTTC
TRBV5-4	TRBJ1-2	-	-	CASSLEPGDGYTF	TGTGCCAGCAGCTTGGAGCCGGGAGATGGCTACACCTTC
TRBV18	TRBJ2-2	-	-	CASSPNTGELFF	TGTGCCAGCTCGCCAAACACCGGGGAGCTGTTTTTT
TRBV28	TRBJ1-5	-	-	CASSPDRNNQPQHF	TGTGCCAGCAGTCCCGACAGGAATAATCAGCCCCAGCATTTT
TRBV11-2	TRBJ2-1	TRBD2	-	CASSRSAERGANEQFF	TGTGCCAGCAGCCGCTCGGCGGAGCGGGGCGCCAATGAGCAGTTCTTC
TRBV15	TRBJ1-2	-	-	CATSRDRTRGYTF	TGTGCCACCAGCAGAGATCGGACGAGAGGCTACACCTTC
TRBV7-9	TRBJ2-2	-	-	CASSLVPNAGELFF	TGTGCCAGCAGCTTAGTCCCGAACGCCGGGGAGCTGTTTTTT
TRBV7-3	TRBJ1-6	TRBD1	-	CASSLNPQGAPNSPLHF	TGTGCCAGCAGCTTAAACCCACAGGGGGCGCCGAATTCACCCCTCCACTTT
TRBV7-8	TRBJ2-2	-	-	CASSLRLPANTGELFF	TGTGCCAGCAGCTTACGTCTGCCCGCGAACACCGGGGAGCTGTTTTTT
TRBV6-5	TRBJ2-2	TRBD2	-	CASSSGRETGELFF	TGTGCCAGCAGCTCAGGGCGGGAGACCGGGGAGCTGTTTTTT
TRBV7-6	TRBJ2-2	-	-	CASSPWNTGELFF	TGTGCCAGCAGCCCGTGGAACACCGGGGAGCTGTTTTTT
TRBV6-1	TRBJ2-5	-	-	CASSPVGGDQETQYF	TGTGCCAGCAGCCCAGTAGGGGGTGATCAAGAGACCCAGTACTTC
TRBV2	TRBJ1-5	TRBD1	-	CASREMTGSNQPQHF	TGTGCCAGCAGAGAGATGACAGGGAGCAATCAGCCCCAGCATTTT
TRBV5-1	TRBJ2-3	-	-	CASSLGAGGTDTQYF	TGCGCCAGCAGCTTGGGCGCAGGCGGCACAGATACGCAGTATTTT
TRBV18	TRBJ1-1	-	-	CASSEGGGTTEAFF	TGTGCCAGCTCCGAGGGAGGGGGGACCACTGAAGCTTTCTTT
TRBV7-9	TRBJ2-7	-	-	CASSREGGSYEQYF	TGTGCCAGCAGCCGAGAGGGGGGCTCCTACGAGCAGTACTTC
TRBV7-2	TRBJ2-1	TRBD2	-	CASSLRRVLAGVEQFF	TGTGCCAGCAGCTTAAGGAGGGTACTAGCGGGAGTGGAGCAGTTCTTC
TRBV9	TRBJ2-2	-	-	CASSLYDTDVGTGELFF	TGTGCCAGCAGCCTATACGACACGGACGTTGGCACCGGGGAGCTGTTTTTT
TRBV6-1	TRBJ1-2	-	-	CASSESRDIYGYTF	TGTGCCAGCAGTGAATCGCGCGACATCTATGGCTACACCTTC
TRBV2	TRBJ2-3	-	-	CASGQNTDTQYF	TGTGCCAGCGGGCAGAACACAGATACGCAGTATTTT
TRBV18	TRBJ2-7	-	-	CASSPSGVYEQYF	TGTGCCAGCTCACCTTCCGGGGTATACGAGCAGTACTTC
TRBV5-6	TRBJ1-2	TRBD1	-	CASSSSGGVYGYTF	TGTGCCAGCAGCTCTTCAGGGGGCGTCTATGGCTACACCTTC
TRBV6-5	TRBJ2-7	-	-	CASSYPPRDTEQYF	TGTGCCAGCAGTTACCCTCCCCGGGATACCGAGCAGTACTTC
TRBV7-9	TRBJ1-2	-	-	CASSSITGSYGYTF	TGTGCCAGCAGCTCCATCACAGGCTCTTATGGCTACACCTTC
TRBV6-6	TRBJ2-2	-	-	CASYLAGQGGAGELFF	TGTGCCAGCTATCTCGCGGGACAAGGGGGAGCCGGGGAGCTGTTTTTT
TRBV5-4	TRBJ2-2	TRBD2	-	CASSPGLAGGNTGELFF	TGTGCCAGCAGCCCAGGACTAGCGGGGGGGAACACCGGGGAGCTGTTTTTT
TRBV7-2	TRBJ1-1	-	-	CASSLGGYAEAFF	TGTGCCAGCAGCCTCGGGGGGTACGCTGAAGCTTTCTTT
TRBV10-2	TRBJ2-1	TRBD2	once	CASSVTSGRALSEQFF	TGCGCCAGCAGTGTTACTAGCGGGAGGGCCTTGAGTGAGCAGTTCTTC
TRBV7-2	TRBJ2-3	TRBD2	-	CASSAGLATDTQYF	TGTGCCAGCAGCGCCGGACTAGCGACGGATACGCAGTATTTT
TRBV6-6	TRBJ2-3	-	-	CASSPPGGTQYF	TGTGCCAGCAGCCCCCCCGGGGGTACGCAGTATTTT
TRBV10-3	TRBJ2-2	TRBD2	-	CAISEPTGTSDANTGELFF	TGTGCCATCAGTGAGCCGACCGGGACTAGCGACGCGAACACCGGGGAGCTGTTTTTT
TRBV11-2	TRBJ1-2	-	-	CASSGRTEAFDGYTF	TGTGCCAGCAGCGGTCGGACAGAGGCTTTCGATGGCTACACCTTC
TRBV7-2	TRBJ2-2	-	-	CASSFGGASRTGELFF	TGTGCCAGCAGCTTTGGGGGCGCGTCAAGGACCGGGGAGCTGTTTTTT
TRBV6-4	TRBJ2-3	TRBD2	-	CASSEGSGSADTQYF	TGTGCCAGCAGTGAAGGTAGCGGGAGTGCAGATACGCAGTATTTT
TRBV10-2	TRBJ2-1	TRBD2	-	CASSVRGGKAEQFF	TGCGCCAGCAGTGTTCGGGGGGGCAAAGCGGAGCAGTTCTTC
TRBV7-9	TRBJ1-1	-	-	CASSLNGNTEAFF	TGTGCCAGCAGCCTTAACGGGAACACTGAAGCTTTCTTT
TRBV28	TRBJ2-7	-	few	CASRPPGIYEQYF	TGTGCCAGCAGGCCACCAGGAATCTACGAGCAGTACTTC
TRBV6-4	TRBJ2-1	TRBD2	-	CASSEVGTRVYEQFF	TGTGCCAGCAGTGAGGTAGGGACTAGAGTCTATGAGCAGTTCTTC
TRBV6-4	TRBJ1-2	-	-	CASTSMYGSGGYTF	TGTGCCAGCACTTCCATGTACGGATCGGGTGGCTACACCTTC
TRBV2	TRBJ1-2	-	-	CASTEGGGYTF	TGTGCCAGCACCGAGGGCGGGGGCTACACCTTC
TRBV9	TRBJ2-1	TRBD2	-	CASSVGSSGTNEQFF	TGTGCCAGCAGCGTAGGGTCTAGCGGGACCAATGAGCAGTTCTTC
TRBV5-1	TRBJ2-1	TRBD2	-	CASSSGTSGRGNEQFF	TGCGCCAGCAGTTCTGGGACTAGCGGGAGAGGAAATGAGCAGTTCTTC
TRBV6-5	TRBJ2-7	TRBD2	-	CASNPAGGFSYEQYF	TGTGCCAGCAATCCAGCGGGAGGGTTCTCCTACGAGCAGTACTTC
TRBV28	TRBJ1-4	-	-	CASSFPGATNEKLFF	TGTGCCAGCAGTTTTCCAGGGGCAACTAATGAAAAACTGTTTTTT
TRBV7-2	TRBJ2-1	-	-	CASSLVRGYNEQFF	TGTGCCAGCAGCTTAGTTCGGGGGTACAATGAGCAGTTCTTC
TRBV13	TRBJ2-3	-	few	CASSLGAGSTDTQYF	TGTGCCAGCAGCTTAGGGGCGGGTAGCACAGATACGCAGTATTTT
TRBV6-5	TRBJ1-2	-	-	CASSPLARGPNTF	TGTGCCAGCAGCCCCCTCGCCCGGGGCCCTAACACCTTC
TRBV10-3	TRBJ2-1	TRBD2	-	CAISETGLAVEQFF	TGTGCCATCAGTGAGACGGGACTAGCGGTTGAGCAGTTCTTC
TRBV10-2	TRBJ2-5	TRBD2	-	CASSASGETQYF	TGCGCCAGCTCAGCTAGCGGAGAGACCCAGTACTTC
TRBV18	TRBJ1-1	-	-	CASSLNFGGSEAFF	TGTGCCAGCTCACTGAATTTTGGGGGGAGTGAAGCTTTCTTT
TRBV19	TRBJ2-7	-	-	CASSVGTYYEQYF	TGTGCCAGTAGTGTCGGGACGTACTACGAGCAGTACTTC
TRBV9	TRBJ2-5	-	-	CASSVATGGWETQYF	TGTGCCAGCAGCGTAGCTACGGGCGGCTGGGAGACCCAGTACTTC
TRBV30	TRBJ1-3	-	few	CAWRGGLSGNTIYF	TGTGCCTGGCGCGGCGGACTATCCGGAAACACCATATATTTT